The 27 T cell receptor beta chains listed next were all sequenced from one sample in a study of CD8+ T cells in alopecia areata. RNA, once extracted, was reverse transcribed into cDNA for use as the sequencing template. Profiled with immunoSEQ multiplex PCR; TCRdb holds only in-frame clones, not every one. The table lists 150,000 to 200,000 clones, around 50% of them singletons. The starting material was CD4+ T cells sorted from blood, obtained at week 0. The receptor set was obtained from a human donor with alopecia areata.

The chain links TRBV18 to TRBJ1-5; D not resolved. The ends were cut back, 3 bases at V and 5 bases at J, with 11 bases in the middle. The germline CDR1 and CDR2 sequences are KGHSH and LQKENI. The CDR3 has 14 amino acids. The CDR3 DNA is TGTGCCAGCTCACCCGATGGGGTAGATCAGCCCCAGCATTTT. The encoded protein is CASSPDGVDQPQHF.

In this sample, this clone turned up once. The chain combines TRBV4-2 with TRBJ2-3; 7 bases fit TRBD1. CDR1 is LGHNA and CDR2 is YNFKEQ in the germline V gene. With V trimmed by 5 bases and J by 4 bases, 9 bases remained unmatched. The CDR3 sequence is 15 residues long. CDR3 loop: CASSSRKGTADTQYF. The CDR3 region has the DNA TGTGCCAGCAGCTCCCGGAAGGGGACAGCAGATACGCAGTATTTT.

This clone came up a few times. The chain recombines TRBV29-1 with TRBJ2-3; D ambiguous. Trimming cost V 5 bases and J 0 bases, with 9 bases left between them. CDR1 is SQVTM, CDR2 ANQGSEA, per germline. This CDR3 contains 13 residues. CDR3: CSVRPASTDTQYF. The CDR3 region has the DNA TGCAGCGTTCGCCCGGCGAGCACAGATACGCAGTATTTT.

This sequence joins TRBV7-9 and TRBJ1-1, with a tentative D call TRBD1 (5 bases). V lost 5 bases and J lost 0, with 22 bases in between. This CDR3 has 18 residues. CDR1 is SEHNR, CDR2 FQNEAQ, per germline (reference sequence). This CDR3 reads CASSTAGPRGIMNTEAFF. CDR3 DNA sequence: TGTGCCAGCAGCACTGCGGGTCCCCGGGGCATTATGAACACTGAAGCTTTCTTT.

The chain couples TRBV2 to TRBJ2-5; 8 positions agree with TRBD2. J gave up 2 bases and V 2 bases, and 4 bases lay outside the gene matches. CDR3 length: 15 residues. The germline V gene has CDR1 SNHLY and CDR2 FYNNEI. The CDR3 protein is CASSETTSGQETQYF. For the CDR3, the DNA is TGTGCCAGCAGTGAAACTACTAGCGGACAAGAGACCCAGTACTTC.

A few counts support this clone. The chain couples TRBV7-2 to TRBJ2-2; 9 nucleotides align to TRBD2. Germline V gene data show CDR1 as SGHTA and CDR2 as FQGNSA. The V and J ends lost 5 bases and 3 bases, in that order; junction bases with no gene match: 7. The CDR3 sequence is 16 residues long. Here the CDR3 reads CASSDRGGGDTGELFF. CDR3 DNA sequence: TGTGCCAGCAGCGACCGAGGCGGGGGGGACACCGGGGAGCTGTTTTTT.

J is TRBJ2-7 and V is TRBV28; D uncertain. Germline assignment: CDR1 MDHEN and CDR2 SYDVKM. The length of the CDR3 is 11 residues. V lost 6 bases to trimming and J lost 1 base, with 4 bases between them. CDR3 sequence (DNA): TGTGCCAGCAGCTGGTCCTACGAGCAGTACTTC. Protein: CASSWSYEQYF.

The genes are TRBV10-3 and TRBJ1-2; D not certain. Germline lookup yields CDR1 ENHRY and CDR2 SYGVKD. The CDR3 spans 13 residues. The V gene lost 6 bases and the J gene lost 7 bases, with 15 bases spanning the gap. The CDR3 here is CAISHTRAGGYTF. The CDR3, as DNA: TGTGCCATCAGCCACACACGGGCGGGTGGCTACACCTTC.

The chain carries TRBV4-2 and TRBJ2-2, with D uncertain. CDR1 and CDR2 (germline): LGHNA, YNFKEQ. V gave up 1 base and J gave up 8 bases, with 8 bases separating them. CDR3 length equals 13 residues. CDR3 protein: CASSQALWGELFF. The CDR3 DNA sequence: TGTGCCAGCAGCCAAGCGCTTTGGGGGGAGCTGTTTTTT.

This clone has a handful of counts. This chain uses TRBV5-6 with TRBJ1-5; D is unresolved. The CDR3 runs 13 residues. Trimming took 3 bases from V and 4 from J, leaving 8 bases between them. The V gene's germline CDR1 is SGHDT and CDR2 YYEEEE. The CDR3 DNA is TGTGCCAGCAGCTCGGGTCGTAATCAGCCCCAGCATTTT. As protein: CASSSGRNQPQHF.

The chain has TRBV29-1 and TRBJ1-2, with 7 bases fitting TRBD1. V shed 5 bases and J 2 bases; nucleotides not matched to a gene: 2. The CDR3 totals 12 residues. The germline V gene has CDR1 SQVTM and CDR2 ANQGSEA. Here the CDR3 DNA reads TGCAGCGTTCAACAGGGGAACTATGGCTACACCTTC. Its protein is CSVQQGNYGYTF.

This clone was recorded only once. This chain joins TRBV2 and TRBJ2-7, with D perhaps matching TRBD1 or TRBD2 (5 bases each). CDR1 is SNHLY, CDR2 FYNNEI, per germline. The V and J ends lost 9 bases and 6 bases respectively, with 15 bases between them. The CDR3 is 12 amino acids. The CDR3 loop reads CARGDPTLEQYF. CDR3 nucleotide sequence: TGTGCCAGAGGGGACCCTACACTCGAGCAGTACTTC.

The chain has TRBV30 and TRBJ1-2, with D maybe TRBD1 (5 bases). This CDR3 has 14 residues. Germline V gene lookup returns CDR1 GTSNPN and CDR2 SVGIG (reference sequence). Trimming removed 1 base at V and 2 bases at J, with 11 bases between. CDR3 coding DNA: TGTGCCTGGAGTGACGACAGCCGCAACTATGGCTACACCTTC. Its translation: CAWSDDSRNYGYTF.

This chain connects TRBV2 to TRBJ1-1, with D unresolved. Per the germline V gene, CDR1 is SNHLY and CDR2 is FYNNEI. The CDR3 totals 15 residues. V lost 1 base, J lost 2 bases, and 11 bases lay in between. In DNA, the CDR3 is TGTGCCAGCAGTGAAGGTGTAGCCTTAAACACTGAAGCTTTCTTT. Protein product: CASSEGVALNTEAFF. Supplemented by reference TRBV2 and TRBJ1-1, the full variable domain reads EPEVTQTPSHQVTQMGQEVILRCVPISNHLYFYWYRQILGQKVEFLVSFYNNEISEKSEIFDDQFSVERPDGSNFTLKIRSTKLEDSAMYFCASSEGVALNTEAFFGQGTRLTVV.

The genes are TRBV6-5 and TRBJ1-5, with unresolved D. The CDR3 runs 13 residues. The germline V and J ends were trimmed by 5 bases and 5 bases, with 10 bases remaining between them. Germline V gene sequence: CDR1 MNHEY, CDR2 SVGAGI. The CDR3 region has the DNA TGTGCCAGCAGTCGTTGGACGGATCAGCCCCAGCATTTT. It specifies CASSRWTDQPQHF.

The V call is TRBV30, the J call TRBJ1-5; 9 bases agree with TRBD1. This CDR3 spans 16 amino acids. Germline V lookup: CDR1 GTSNPN, CDR2 SVGIG (reference sequence). V shed 1 base, J shed 2 bases, and the junction held 6 bases outside the gene matches. The CDR3 DNA reads as TGTGCCTGGAGTGCAGGGACAGGGATCGGCAATCAGCCCCAGCATTTT. Translating it yields CAWSAGTGIGNQPQHF.

The table lists this clone with a few counts. Other DNA sequences in the same sample also yield this CDR3. The chain carries TRBV29-1 and TRBJ2-7; D tentatively fits TRBD1 or TRBD2 (5 bases each). V shed 4 bases and J shed 1 base, with 8 bases lying between them. Germline loops: CDR1 SQVTM, CDR2 ANQGSEA. CDR3 length equals 12 residues. DNA of the CDR3: TGCAGCGTTGTTGAGGGGTCCTACGAGCAGTACTTC. Protein: CSVVEGSYEQYF.

This clone has only a few counts. At the DNA level, this CDR3 is encoded by other sequences in the same sample as well. The genes are TRBV29-1 and TRBJ2-4; D gene uncertain. This CDR3 spans 13 amino acids. Germline assignment: CDR1 SQVTM and CDR2 ANQGSEA. V was pared by 4 bases and J by 0 bases, with 7 bases between. The CDR3 DNA is TGCAGCGTTGTCTGGGTAGCCAAAAACATTCAGTACTTC. Protein product: CSVVWVAKNIQYF.

CDR3 nucleotides: TGTGCCACTGGATCGACAGGGAACTCTGGAAACACCATATATTTT. It is translated as CATGSTGNSGNTIYF. V is TRBV19 and J is TRBJ1-3; 7 nucleotides match TRBD1. Germline trimming cut 10 bases from V and 0 bases from J; bases unmatched to any gene: 9. The CDR3 runs 15 residues. Germline V gene lookup returns CDR1 LNHDA and CDR2 SQIVND (reference sequence).

This clone was counted only a few times. This chain connects TRBV6-1 to TRBJ2-4, with TRBD1 matching over 10 bases. Germline loops: CDR1 MNHNS, CDR2 SASEGT. This CDR3 spans 19 amino acids. The J segment lost 0 bases and the V segment lost 2 bases, leaving 10 bases of the junction unmatched. The DNA for the CDR3 is TGTGCCAGCAGTGAATGGGACAGGGGACTCCAACTAGCCAAAAACATTCAGTACTTC. Its protein product is CASSEWDRGLQLAKNIQYF.

CDR3 amino acids: CASSLTVAKNIQYF. DNA for the CDR3: TGCGCCAGCAGCCTGACAGTAGCCAAAAACATTCAGTACTTC. This sequence joins TRBV5-1 and TRBJ2-4, with D possibly matching TRBD1 (5 bases). This CDR3 comprises 14 residues. Trimming cost V 4 bases and J 0 bases, with 8 bases left between them. CDR1 and CDR2 (germline): SGHRS, YFSETQ.

The rearrangement uses TRBV14 and TRBJ2-3, with TRBD2 identical over 7 bases. This CDR3 contains 16 residues. Germline V lookup: CDR1 SGHDN, CDR2 FVKESK. The V segment lost 3 bases and the J segment 1 base; nucleotides outside the gene matches: 7. The CDR3 DNA reads as TGTGCCAGCAGCCACCACATAGCGGGCCGCACAGATACGCAGTATTTT. Its protein is CASSHHIAGRTDTQYF.

The chain carries TRBV30 and TRBJ1-1; unclear D gene. CDR1 and CDR2 (germline): GTSNPN, SVGIG (reference sequence). V was cut by 4 bases and J by 1 base, with 10 bases left in between. The CDR3 covers 13 residues. CDR3 nucleotides: TGTGCCTGGAAGTACACGGGGAACACTGAAGCTTTCTTT. Its translation is CAWKYTGNTEAFF.

The rearrangement uses TRBV30 and TRBJ1-1, with 9 nucleotides matching TRBD1. CDR1 and CDR2 from the germline V gene are GTSNPN and SVGIG (reference sequence). This CDR3 has 14 amino acids. V shed 5 bases and J 5 bases; nucleotides not matched to a gene: 9. The CDR3 loop is CAWRQGGLSTEAFF. The CDR3, as DNA: TGTGCCTGGCGACAGGGGGGGCTTTCGACTGAAGCTTTCTTT.

Only a few counts were recorded for this clone. This chain joins TRBV4-2 and TRBJ2-5; a weak D match, TRBD1 (5 bases). CDR3 length equals 14 residues. The V gene's germline CDR1 is LGHNA and CDR2 YNFKEQ. V was pared by 3 bases and J by 1 base, with 9 bases between. In nucleotides, the CDR3 is TGTGCCAGCAGCCATCCCAGGGCCCAAGAGACCCAGTACTTC. Encoded protein: CASSHPRAQETQYF.

This clone occurred a few times. The chain is built from TRBV30 and TRBJ2-5; a weak D match, TRBD2 (7 bases). Germline V gene sequence: CDR1 GTSNPN, CDR2 SVGIG (reference sequence). Trimming removed 2 bases at V and 5 bases at J, with 15 bases between. The CDR3 covers 14 residues. The CDR3 is CAWSPGGPLETQYF. The CDR3 DNA is TGTGCCTGGAGTCCGGGGGGCCCTCTCGAGACCCAGTACTTC.

This clone has more than one count but fewer than ten. The chain links TRBV7-9 to TRBJ1-5; maybe TRBD1 (5 bases). The CDR3 runs 12 residues. Trimming cost V 7 bases and J 7 bases, with 11 bases left between them. Germline CDR1 SEHNR, CDR2 FQNEAQ (reference sequence). CDR3 loop: CASTEGRQPQHF. The CDR3 DNA reads as TGTGCCAGCACCGAGGGGAGGCAGCCCCAGCATTTT.